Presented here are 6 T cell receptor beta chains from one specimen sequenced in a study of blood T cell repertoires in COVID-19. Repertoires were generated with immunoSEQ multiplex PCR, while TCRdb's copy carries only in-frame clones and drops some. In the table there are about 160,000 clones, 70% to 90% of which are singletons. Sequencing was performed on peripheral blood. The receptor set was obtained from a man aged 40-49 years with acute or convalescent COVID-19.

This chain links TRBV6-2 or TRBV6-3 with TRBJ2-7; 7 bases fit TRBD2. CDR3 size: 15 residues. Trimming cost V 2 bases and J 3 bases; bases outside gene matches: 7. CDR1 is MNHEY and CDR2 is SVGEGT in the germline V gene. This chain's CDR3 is CASSYRGSGVYEQYF. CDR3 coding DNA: TGTGCCAGCAGTTACAGGGGCAGCGGGGTCTACGAGCAGTACTTC.

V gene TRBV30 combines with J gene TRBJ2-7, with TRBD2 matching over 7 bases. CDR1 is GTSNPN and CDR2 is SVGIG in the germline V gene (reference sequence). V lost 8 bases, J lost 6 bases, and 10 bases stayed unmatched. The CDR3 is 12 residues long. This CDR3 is CALPGTGGEQYF. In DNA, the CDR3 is TGTGCCCTTCCCGGGACGGGGGGCGAGCAGTACTTC.

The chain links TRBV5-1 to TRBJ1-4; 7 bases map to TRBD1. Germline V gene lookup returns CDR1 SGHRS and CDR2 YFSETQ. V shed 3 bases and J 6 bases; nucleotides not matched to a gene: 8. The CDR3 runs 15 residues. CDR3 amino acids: CASSSRQGVYEKLFF. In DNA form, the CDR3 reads TGCGCCAGCAGCTCCCGACAGGGAGTATATGAAAAACTGTTTTTT.

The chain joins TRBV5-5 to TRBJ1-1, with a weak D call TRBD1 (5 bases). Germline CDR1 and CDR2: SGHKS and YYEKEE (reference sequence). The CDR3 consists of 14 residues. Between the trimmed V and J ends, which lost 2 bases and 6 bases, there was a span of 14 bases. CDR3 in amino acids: CASSFRAQSAEAFF. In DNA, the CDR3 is TGTGCCAGCAGCTTCAGGGCCCAGTCCGCTGAAGCTTTCTTT. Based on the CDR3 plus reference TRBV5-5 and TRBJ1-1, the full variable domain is DAGVTQSPTHLIKTRGQQVTLRCSPISGHKSVSWYQQVLGQGPQFIFQYYEKEERGRGNFPDRFSARQFPNYSSELNVNALLLGDSALYLCASSFRAQSAEAFFGQGTRLTVV.

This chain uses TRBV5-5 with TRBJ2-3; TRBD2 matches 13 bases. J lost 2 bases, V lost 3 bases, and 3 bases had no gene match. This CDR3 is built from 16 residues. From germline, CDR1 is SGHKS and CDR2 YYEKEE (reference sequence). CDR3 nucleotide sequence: TGTGCCAGCAGCTCGGGACTAGCGGGGCCCACAGATACGCAGTATTTT. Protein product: CASSSGLAGPTDTQYF.

Written as DNA, the CDR3 is TGTGCCAGCAGCCCGTACGGGACAGGCAATCAGCCCCAGCATTTT. Translating it yields CASSPYGTGNQPQHF. V and J are TRBV7-2 and TRBJ1-5; 7 bases fit TRBD1. In germline, CDR1 is SGHTA, CDR2 FQGNSA. V lost 5 bases, J lost 2 bases, and 6 bases stayed unmatched. This CDR3 region has 15 residues. The full variable domain, rest sourced from reference TRBV7-2 and TRBJ1-5, is GAGVSQSPSNKVTEKGKDVELRCDPISGHTALYWYRQSLGQGLEFLIYFQGNSAPDKSGLPSDRFSAERTGGSVSTLTIQRTQQEDSAVYLCASSPYGTGNQPQHFGDGTRLSIL.